This is a list of T cell receptor beta chains from one sample in a study of blood T cell repertoires in COVID-19. Generated by immunoSEQ multiplex PCR, the TCRdb table keeps only in-frame clones and is missing some. Among under 300,000 clones, 86% were seen once, and the ten largest hold about 3%. Sequencing was done on a sample of peripheral blood. The receptor source for this set is a woman aged 25 to 39 with active or convalescent COVID-19. CDR3s include the opening cysteine and the closing phenylalanine or tryptophan.

TRBJ1-2,TRBV20-1,CSAETNYGYTF
TRBJ1-2,TRBV27,CASSPGLANYGYTF
TRBJ2-7,TRBV9,CASSVTGSYEQYF
TRBJ1-2,TRBV7-9,CASSPTGSSYGYTF
TRBJ2-2,TRBV9,CASSEALVTGKLFF
TRBJ2-5,TRBV19,CASSADQETQYF
TRBJ2-1,TRBV7-9,CASSFRTGLDFYNEQFF
TRBJ2-5,TRBV3-1/TRBV3-2,CASSRLAGGETQYF
TRBJ2-7,TRBV10-2,CASTRTGGYEQYF
TRBJ1-2,TRBV15,CATSRDPNYGYTF
TRBJ2-2,TRBV19,CASQSGQRTGELFF
TRBJ1-2,TRBV9,CASSATGFYGYTF
TRBJ2-2,TRBV27,CASSSHTGLAGGTGELFF